A selection of T cell receptor beta chains follows, all from one sample in a study of blood T cells in healthy people across ages. TCRdb ran MiXCR on the 5' RACE reads and lists one entry per CDR3 protein. The data contain about 1,500,000 distinct CDR3 sequences, roughly 30% of them seen just once; the ten biggest clones take up about 7.7%. Sequencing was performed on blood. These TCRs come from a woman under 40 in good health. The CDR3 runs from the conserved cysteine through the conserved F or W. Each record gives: clone size, J gene, V gene, D gene, CDR3 protein, CDR3 DNA. The D gene is left open where the match is weak. Not all rows give a size; the values are once, few, many and, for expanded clones, a class.

NA TRBJ2-5 TRBV7-6 TRBD2 CASRSQRGGQETQYF TGTGCCAGCAGATCTCAGCGGGGGGGACAAGAGACCCAGTACTTC
NA TRBJ2-1 TRBV20-1 NA CGTDRGTDYNGQFF TGCGGTACAGACCGCGGGACAGATTACAATGGGCAGTTCTTC
many TRBJ2-7 TRBV2 TRBD1 CASSERQGYEQYF TGTGCCAGCAGTGAGAGACAGGGTTACGAGCAGTACTTC
NA TRBJ2-1 TRBV20-1 NA CSASTPQSSYNEQFF TGCAGTGCCTCTACCCCGCAAAGCTCCTACAATGAGCAGTTCTTC
NA TRBJ2-1 TRBV20-1 TRBD2 CSARDVLAGASSYNEQFF TGCAGTGCTAGAGATGTGCTAGCGGGGGCCTCCTCCTACAATGAGCAGTTCTTC
few TRBJ2-5 TRBV7-3 NA CASSKTNGETQYF TGTGCCAGCAGTAAAACGAATGGGGAGACCCAGTACTTC
NA TRBJ1-6 TRBV4-3 NA CASSQEEGNGSPLHF TGCGCCAGCAGCCAAGAGGAGGGCAATGGATCACCCCTCCACTTT
NA TRBJ1-2 TRBV6-5 NA CASSRAEYYGYTF TGTGCCAGCAGTCGGGCGGAGTACTATGGCTACACCTTC
few TRBJ1-2 TRBV13 TRBD1 CASSSRDRPDYGYTF TGTGCCAGCAGCAGTCGGGACAGGCCCGACTATGGCTACACCTTC
many TRBJ1-5 TRBV7-2 NA CASSLLRDQPQHF TGTGCCAGCAGCTTACTTCGGGATCAGCCCCAGCATTTT
few TRBJ1-2 TRBV30 NA CAWSVSLGDYGYTF TGTGCCTGGAGTGTAAGTTTAGGCGACTATGGCTACACCTTC
few TRBJ1-2 TRBV18 TRBD1 CASSPLTDRGGGYTF TGTGCCAGCTCACCACTAACCGACAGGGGTGGAGGCTACACCTTC
few TRBJ2-7 TRBV19 NA CASSIGAHSSYEQYF TGTGCCAGTAGTATCGGGGCGCACAGCTCCTACGAGCAGTACTTC
NA TRBJ2-1 TRBV20-1 NA CSAPPSVGSYNEQFF TGCAGTGCCCCGCCGTCTGTGGGATCCTACAATGAGCAGTTCTTC
NA TRBJ2-7 TRBV27 NA CAGSTGGYNEQYF TGTGCCGGCAGTACCGGGGGCTACAATGAGCAGTACTTC
NA TRBJ2-7 TRBV9 NA CASSGREGHYEQYF TGTGCCAGCAGCGGGAGGGAAGGTCACTACGAGCAGTACTTC
NA TRBJ2-2 TRBV2 NA CASKGKGGTGELFF TGTGCCAGCAAGGGAAAAGGAGGCACCGGGGAGCTGTTTTTT
few TRBJ1-3 TRBV29-1 NA CSVVEFGNTIYF TGCAGCGTTGTTGAGTTCGGTAACACCATATATTTT
NA TRBJ2-7 TRBV5-5 NA CASTVGDSSYERYF TGTGCCAGCACCGTTGGAGACAGCTCCTACGAGCGGTACTTC
NA TRBJ2-7 TRBV24-1 NA CATSDSREVYEQYF TGTGCCACCAGTGACTCCAGGGAAGTGTACGAGCAGTACTTC
NA TRBJ2-5 TRBV24-1 TRBD2 CATSELAGGLNEQYF TGTGCCACCAGTGAGCTAGCGGGGGGGCTAAATGAGCAGTACTTC
NA TRBJ2-1 TRBV6-1 NA CASSGSLRLEQFF TGTGCCAGCAGTGGTTCGCTACGGCTAGAGCAGTTCTTC
few TRBJ2-7 TRBV2 NA CASRVDSSGEQYF TGTGCCAGCAGGGTAGATTCTAGTGGCGAGCAGTACTTC
NA TRBJ1-4 TRBV5-1 NA CASSGGTGEKRFF TGCGCCAGCAGCGGTGGGACGGGTGAAAAACGGTTTTTT
many TRBJ1-1 TRBV7-2 NA CASSLGQATEAFF TGTGCCAGCAGCTTAGGACAGGCCACTGAAGCTTTCTTT
many TRBJ2-5 TRBV12-3/TRBV12-4 NA CASSPRDFQETQYF TGCGCCAGCAGTCCGCGGGACTTTCAAGAGACCCAGTACTTC
NA TRBJ1-2 TRBV29-1 TRBD1 CSVTGRQGNYGYTF TGCAGCGTTACGGGAAGACAGGGGAACTATGGCTACACCTTC